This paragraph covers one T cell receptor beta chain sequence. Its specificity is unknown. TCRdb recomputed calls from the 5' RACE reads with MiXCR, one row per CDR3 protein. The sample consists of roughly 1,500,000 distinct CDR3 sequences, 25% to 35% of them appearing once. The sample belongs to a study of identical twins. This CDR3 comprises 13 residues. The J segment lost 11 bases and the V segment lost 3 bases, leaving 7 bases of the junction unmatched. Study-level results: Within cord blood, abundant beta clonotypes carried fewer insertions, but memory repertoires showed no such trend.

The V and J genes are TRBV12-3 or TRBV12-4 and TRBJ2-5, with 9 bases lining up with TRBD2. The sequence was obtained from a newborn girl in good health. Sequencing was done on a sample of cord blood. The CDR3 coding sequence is TGTGCCAGCAGTTTTAGCGGGAGTTTTGAGCAGTACTTC. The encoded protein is CASSFSGSFEQYF.